Below are 2 T cell receptor beta chains sequenced from a single sample in a study of cytomegalovirus exposure and HLA in healthy donors. The PCR used 60 Vbeta and 13 Jbeta primers. TCRdb's table, derived via immunoSEQ multiplex PCR, lists solely in-frame clones and lacks some. This sample's table has under 65,000 clones. The specimen was PBMCs. These receptors all come from a woman aged 40 to 50 in good health and CMV-seronegative.

The rearrangement links TRBV19 to TRBJ1-6, with 11 positions matching TRBD1. Trimming at V came to 5 bases and at J to 9 bases, leaving 3 bases not matched to a gene. The CDR3 covers 14 residues. The V gene's germline CDR1 is LNHDA and CDR2 SQIVND (reference sequence). CDR3 coding DNA: TGTGCCAGTAGTGGACAGGGGGCCGCTTCACCCCTCCACTTT. Translating gives CASSGQGAASPLHF.

The chain is built from TRBV7-6 and TRBJ1-6; possible D gene TRBD1, 6 bases. The V end lost 0 bases, the J end lost 8 bases, and 11 bases lay between the germline ends. Germline V gene data show CDR1 as SGHVS and CDR2 as FNYEAQ. The CDR3 runs to 15 residues. The CDR3 sequence: CASSLAQGRDSPLHF. CDR3 sequence (DNA): TGTGCCAGCAGCTTAGCGCAGGGGCGGGATTCACCCCTCCACTTT. Looking up the rest from reference TRBV7-6 and TRBJ1-6 gives the full variable domain: GAGVSQSPRYKVTKRGQDVALRCDPISGHVSLYWYRQALGQGPEFLTYFNYEAQQDKSGLPNDRFSAERPEGSISTLTIQRTEQRDSAMYRCASSLAQGRDSPLHFGNGTRLTVT.